The 15 T cell receptor beta chains given below trace back to one sample, sequenced in a study of OX40 agonist ivuxolimab in advanced cancers. Assay: immunoSEQ multiplex PCR; the TCRdb copy retains only in-frame clones and omits some. The sample shows some 66,000 clones, approximately 81% of them seen only once. Sequenced material: CD4+ or CD8+ T cells sorted from blood, taken in a trial of the OX40 agonist ivuxolimab. These receptors were collected from an adult with an advanced solid tumor such as melanoma, head and neck, liver or kidney cancer.

V is TRBV2 and J is TRBJ1-2; the D is unclear. V lost 5 bases and J 5 bases, leaving 9 bases between the germline ends. This CDR3 is built from 12 residues. Germline lookup yields CDR1 SNHLY and CDR2 FYNNEI. CDR3 residues: CASSKTRYGYTF. CDR3 sequence (DNA): TGTGCCAGCAGTAAGACACGTTATGGCTACACCTTC. Based on the CDR3 plus reference TRBV2 and TRBJ1-2, the full variable domain is EPEVTQTPSHQVTQMGQEVILRCVPISNHLYFYWYRQILGQKVEFLVSFYNNEISEKSEIFDDQFSVERPDGSNFTLKIRSTKLEDSAMYFCASSKTRYGYTFGSGTRLTVV.

The chain links TRBV11-2 to TRBJ1-1; TRBD1 is a possible D gene (5 bases). Trimming shortened V by 3 bases and J by 1 base, and 6 bases separated the two germline ends. This CDR3 region has 13 residues. Germline CDR1 is SGHAT and CDR2 is FQNNGV. The CDR3 region is CASSFDRNTEAFF. CDR3 nucleotides: TGTGCCAGCAGCTTTGACAGGAACACTGAAGCTTTCTTT.

In the case of this clone: An end of the junction differs from the germline gene, which may be a read error. The V and J genes are TRBV2 and TRBJ2-6; the D call may be TRBD1 or TRBD2 (5 bases each). CDR1 is SNHLY and CDR2 is FYNNEI in the germline V gene. The CDR3 runs 12 residues. The CDR3 reads CASSEGTDERSF. The CDR3 coding sequence is TGTGCCAGCAGTGAGGGGACCGACGAACGATCATTC.

The chain joins TRBV28 to TRBJ2-3, with D unresolved. From germline, CDR1 is MDHEN and CDR2 SYDVKM. The CDR3 covers 11 residues. Trimming took off 8 bases at V and 6 bases at J, with 9 bases between the two ends. The CDR3 sequence is CASLATDTQYF. The DNA of the CDR3 is TGTGCCAGCCTGGCGACGGATACGCAGTATTTT.

V is TRBV6-6 and J is TRBJ2-1; TRBD2 matches 12 bases. Losses at the gene ends were 6 bases for V and 3 bases for J; bases not matched to a gene: 6. The germline V gene has CDR1 MNHNY and CDR2 SVGAGI (reference sequence). This CDR3 contains 16 residues. The CDR3 protein is CASRWTSGTLYNEQFF. As DNA, the CDR3 is TGTGCCAGCAGATGGACTAGCGGGACCCTCTACAATGAGCAGTTCTTC.

Comment on this clone: Sequence at one end of the junction differs from germline and may be a read error. The DNA of the CDR3 is TGTGCCGGCAGTTTGCTCCAGACAGGGCCGAACACTGAAGCTTTCTTT. Translated, it gives CAGSLLQTGPNTEAFF. The V gene is TRBV28, the J gene TRBJ1-1, with 7 bases fitting TRBD1. Germline V gives CDR1 MDHEN, CDR2 SYDVKM. The CDR3 sequence is 16 residues long.

The genes are TRBV10-2 and TRBJ1-5; 8 positions agree with TRBD1. J lost 11 bases, V lost 1 base, and 1 base had no gene match. The CDR3 sequence is 12 residues long. Germline V CDR1 and CDR2: WSHSY, SAAADI. The chain's CDR3 is CASSELQGAQHF. The CDR3 region has the DNA TGCGCCAGCAGTGAGTTACAGGGGGCCCAGCATTTT.

This clone has a single count. This sequence joins TRBV27 and TRBJ1-5; D is ambiguous. The CDR3 spans 15 residues. Germline V gene sequence: CDR1 MNHEY, CDR2 SMNVEV (reference sequence). V was cut by 6 bases and J by 2 bases, with 14 bases left in between. In nucleotides, the CDR3 is TGTGCCAGCAGGATAACTACGGATGGCAATCAGCCCCAGCATTTT. Its translation is CASRITTDGNQPQHF.

The rearrangement joins TRBV10-3 to TRBJ1-1, with 10 bases lining up with TRBD1. With 4 bases clipped from V and 3 bases from J, the junction kept 8 bases outside the gene matches. Germline CDR1 ENHRY, CDR2 SYGVKD. The CDR3 consists of 16 residues. CDR3 loop: CAISGGTGTGDTEAFF. CDR3 DNA sequence: TGTGCCATCAGTGGGGGGACCGGGACAGGGGACACTGAAGCTTTCTTT.

This chain joins TRBV7-9 and TRBJ1-2; unclear D gene. Trimming took 5 bases from V and 8 from J, leaving 9 bases between them. The CDR3 totals 11 residues. Germline-derived CDR1 and CDR2 are SEHNR and FQNEAQ (reference sequence). Written as DNA, the CDR3 is TGTGCCAGCAGCACCGGTAAGGGCTACACCTTC. This translates into CASSTGKGYTF.

The rearrangement uses TRBV7-3 and TRBJ2-1; D ambiguous. The V end lost 2 bases, the J end lost 6 bases, and 11 bases lay between the germline ends. This CDR3 region has 14 residues. Germline CDR1 is SGHTA and CDR2 is FQGTGA. The CDR3 coding sequence is TGTGCCAGCAGCTTAGTAGACTCCGGCAATGAGCAGTTCTTC. Its protein is CASSLVDSGNEQFF. The whole variable domain, remainder taken from reference TRBV7-3 and TRBJ2-1, is GAGVSQTPSNKVTEKGKYVELRCDPISGHTALYWYRQSLGQGPEFLIYFQGTGAADDSGLPNDRFFAVRPEGSVSTLKIQRTERGDSAVYLCASSLVDSGNEQFFGPGTRLTVL.

The chain joins TRBV28 to TRBJ2-7, with D perhaps TRBD1 (7 bases). The CDR3 sequence is 16 residues long. Germline V CDR1 and CDR2: MDHEN, SYDVKM. Trimming removed 3 bases at V and 2 bases at J, with 17 bases between. This CDR3 is CASSFRGRGRAYEQYF. CDR3 nucleotide sequence: TGTGCCAGCAGTTTTAGGGGGCGGGGAAGGGCCTACGAGCAGTACTTC.

This rearrangement joins TRBV9 to TRBJ1-1; 10 bases are a match to TRBD1. The V gene end was trimmed by 3 bases and the J gene end by 4 bases; junction bases not matched to a gene: 6. The CDR3 length is 15 residues. Per the germline V gene, CDR1 is SGDLS and CDR2 is YYNGEE. The CDR3 nucleotides read TGTGCCAGCAGCGATTCCCGACAGGGGGCCACTGAAGCTTTCTTT. Translation: CASSDSRQGATEAFF.

The chain couples TRBV7-2 to TRBJ2-5; no clear D. The J call may be mistaken, given a closer DNA end match to TRBJ2-7. The CDR3 has 11 amino acids. CDR1 SGHTA and CDR2 FQGNSA come from the germline V gene. CDR3: CASSQQYEQYF. CDR3 DNA: TGTGCCAGCTCCCAACAGTACGAGCAGTACTTC.

V is TRBV6-5 and J is TRBJ2-7, with 7 bases aligning to TRBD1. Looked up from germline, CDR1 is MNHEY and CDR2 is SVGAGI. The CDR3 is made up of 15 amino acids. Trimming took 2 bases from V and 2 from J; bases not matched to a gene: 6. Written as DNA, the CDR3 is TGTGCCAGCAGTTACGATGGACAGGCGACCTACGAGCAGTACTTC. Its translation: CASSYDGQATYEQYF.